This T cell receptor (beta chain) derives from a study of T-cell reconstitution after alpha-beta-depleted transplantation in children. The study, taken as a whole, reports: Where alpha-beta T cells came from about two months after transplant was reportedly several hundred expanded graft clones. Surviving recipient T cells and intrathymic progenitors accounted for some patients' high TCRbeta diversity at day 60. At one year after transplant, newly produced T cells mostly accounted for T-cell counts and diversity.

Germline CDR1 reads SEHNR; CDR2 reads FQNEAQ (reference sequence). V lost 4 bases to trimming and J lost 4 bases, with 11 bases between them. The length of the CDR3 is 14 residues. A library of TCRbeta sequences, prepared with unique molecular identifiers, was generated. TCRdb re-derived calls from the PCR reads in MiXCR, one entry per CDR3 protein. The sample has approximately 800,000 distinct CDR3 sequences; roughly 15% are singletons. This clonotype occurred a few times. Antigen: not known. Sample: PBMCs, mostly from graft donor cells, taken 360 days after TCRalphabeta/CD19-depleted stem cell transplant. This chain links TRBV7-9 with TRBJ1-5; D unresolved. The sequence came from a male patient aged 10 to 17 who had a stem cell transplant for acute lymphoblastic leukemia, so the T cells may come from the graft donor. This CDR3 is CASSSDYLNQPQHF. The CDR3 coding sequence is TGTGCCAGCAGCTCTGACTACCTGAATCAGCCCCAGCATTTT.